The sequence of this T cell receptor beta chain was determined in a study of CD8 T cells in ankylosing spondylitis. Whole-study findings and limits: A motif of eight highly homologous TCR beta variants was seen as apparently characteristic of ankylosing spondylitis blood.

The CDR3 has 15 residues. Looked up from germline, CDR1 is MNHEY and CDR2 is SMNVEV (reference sequence). V gave up 8 bases and J gave up 3 bases; unmatched junction bases: 10. TCRdb re-called the 5' RACE reads through MiXCR, storing one row per CDR3 protein. The sample contains hundreds of thousands of distinct CDR3 sequences, about 15% of which appear only once. This clonotype was seen a handful of times. Antigen specificity is unknown. The receptor comes from a male donor with ankylosing spondylitis. The V call is TRBV27, the J call TRBJ1-5; 7 nucleotides align to TRBD1. The sequenced sample consisted of blood, either unsorted or a sorted T cell fraction (not recorded which). Here the CDR3 reads CASQIKTGVNQPQHF. CDR3 nucleotide sequence: TGTGCCAGCCAAATCAAAACAGGGGTCAATCAGCCCCAGCATTTT.